The entry below gives a single TCR beta chain sequence along with its context. These data are taken from a study of control samples from healthy donors and cancer patients. V was cut by 0 bases and J by 2 bases, with 13 bases left in between. Germline V gene data show CDR1 as SGDLS and CDR2 as YYNGEE. The CDR3 sequence is 16 residues long. The method was immunoSEQ multiplex PCR; TCRdb's version includes in-frame clones alone and lacks a portion of them. Found here are roughly 84,000 clones, approximately 91% of them singletons; the top ten hold more than 5.5%. The J gene is TRBJ2-3, the V gene TRBV9; D gene uncertain. The source material was blood. The source is a middle-aged man in good health. CDR3 bases: TGTGCCAGCAGCGTAGCGTGGACCGGCCCCACAGATACGCAGTATTTT. This translates into CASSVAWTGPTDTQYF. The variable domain in full, with the rest retrieved from reference TRBV9 and TRBJ2-3, is DSGVTQTPKHLITATGQRVTLRCSPRSGDLSVYWYQQSLDQGLQFLIQYYNGEERAKGNILERFSAQQFPDLHSELNLSSLELGDSALYFCASSVAWTGPTDTQYFGPGTRLTVL.